This T cell receptor beta chain stems from a study of T-cell reconstitution after alpha-beta-depleted transplantation in children. Study-level findings and limits: T-cell counts and diversity at one year following transplant were attributed mainly to newly produced T cells.

V lost 5 bases to trimming and J lost 2 bases, with 10 bases between them. The CDR3 spans 12 residues. Germline CDR1 and CDR2: SQVTM and ANQGSEA. Preparation of the TCRbeta library involved a method that used unique molecular identifiers. TCRdb recomputed calls from the PCR reads with MiXCR, one row per CDR3 protein. Of 400,000 to 550,000 distinct CDR3 sequences detected, over 9.5% appear once; the ten largest clones hold roughly 2.1%. This clonotype was picked up many times. Its specificity is not known. The sequence derives from a child aged 2 to 15 with inherited bone marrow failure, due to receive a stem cell transplant. The sequencing here drew on PBMCs, taken before TCRalphabeta/CD19-depleted stem cell transplant. The chain joins TRBV29-1 to TRBJ2-7; the D gene is possibly TRBD2 (5 bases). This chain's CDR3 is CSVWTPTYEQYF. The DNA for the CDR3 is TGCAGCGTTTGGACTCCCACCTACGAGCAGTACTTC.